This entry describes one T cell receptor beta chain. Antigen specificity is unknown. This PCR relied on a set of 60 Vbeta primers and 13 Jbeta primers. The method was immunoSEQ multiplex PCR; TCRdb's version includes in-frame clones alone and lacks a portion of them. The table lists about 43,000 clones, 77% of them singletons. This record comes from a study of cytomegalovirus exposure and HLA in healthy donors. Study-level points and caveats: At a 0.05 false discovery rate, a later analysis found around 17,000 TCR beta sequences to be associated with HLA alleles. In a later analysis, TCR beta V- and J-gene trimming showed a link to a missense DCLRE1C variant. Most TCR sequences showed up rarely, but some public TCRs showed up in many donors.

The receptor was isolated from a man between 25 and 39 years old in good health and CMV-seronegative. The sequencing sample was made of PBMCs.

For the CDR3, the DNA is TGTGCCAGTAGTATCTTAGCAGCGGCCTCCTACAATGAGCAGTTCTTC. It translates to CASSILAAASYNEQFF. The gene calls are TRBV19 and TRBJ2-1, with a weak D call TRBD2 (5 bases). Trimming took off 3 bases at V and 0 bases at J, with 12 bases between the two ends. The length of the CDR3 is 16 residues. Germline V gene lookup returns CDR1 LNHDA and CDR2 SQIVND (reference sequence).